Sequencing of this T cell receptor beta chain was carried out in a study of Tregs in tolerant kidney transplant recipients (dated by TCRdb to about 2019). In terms of the full investigation: The transplants used related donors along with nonmyeloablative bone marrow transplantation, and in the human trials mixed chimerism was transient. Before combined kidney and bone marrow transplantation, this study identified donor-specific regulatory T cells using TCRbeta sequencing and then followed those same cells after transplant. Study-level results and caveats: In tolerant patients, donor-specific Tregs expanded more than Tregs overall, which suggests antigen-driven rather than nonspecific expansion. Biological reproducibility was not examined directly, but technical replication error appeared to be minimal. Expanding Tregs with activated donor B cells appeared to identify the most biologically relevant and donor-specific TCRbeta repertoire. The study was limited by small patient numbers, and the findings need validation in larger populations and under other immunosuppression protocols. Because the PCR primers were changed over time for some patients, nucleotide-level comparison could not be performed across the samples from those patients.

Explained via the paper, the time point label denotes: blood sample drawn before combined kidney and bone marrow transplant. Unstimulated Tregs (CD4+CD25+CD127-), CD4+ non-Tregs (CD4+CD25-), CD4 and CD8 cells were FACS-sorted from thawed PBMCs. The patients were several recipients of combined kidney and bone marrow transplants from the ITN036ST trial, and samples were available only from these trial subjects. Healthy control blood was separated into PBMCs by Ficoll density gradient and cryopreserved, and patient PBMCs were collected both before and after transplant. From the germline V gene (reference sequence), CDR1 is LNHDA and CDR2 is SQIVND. The junction shows trimming of 5 bases on V and 0 bases on J, plus 10 bases between the germline ends. The CDR3 spans 14 residues, from the cysteine through the phenylalanine. The read is trimmed to its CDR3 DNA, 42 bases read in frame from base 1. This clone is considered medium-sized (0.01 to 0.1%). Its antigen specificity is not known. No much larger clone is present one base from it, and per-base qualities are unavailable.

For TCRbeta CDR3 sequencing, genomic DNA from the sorted cells was extracted using the QIAGEN DNeasy Blood and Tissue Kit. High-throughput TCRbeta CDR3 sequencing, which included PCR amplification with bias correction and internal controls, was done commercially through immunoSEQ. Processing in the source paper ran as follows. Unique productive TCRbeta sequences were defined by CDR3 nucleotide sequence where primers matched, and otherwise by CDR3 amino acid sequence together with Vbeta and Jbeta genes. To correct for sorting error, sequences found in more than one sorted population at a frequency ratio of 2:1 or less were discarded, and the remaining shared sequences were assigned to the population with the higher frequency. Sequences were defined as donor-reactive when expanded at least 5-fold in CFSE-low cells versus unstimulated cells and present at a frequency of at least 0.01% in CFSE-low cells. Repertoire divergence was quantified by Jensen-Shannon divergence using the top 100 TCRbeta sequences ranked by frequency. For samples with multiple sequencing runs, sorting error was corrected separately for each run before the runs were pooled. TCRdb re-hosts the immuneACCESS table, in-frame sequences only. Its copies lack some clones; in the studies checked, an unresolved V gene accounts for under half of them, and the cause for the rest is not known. V, J and clone size were drawn from that table, and D and trimming were deduced from the DNA. A total of roughly 66,000 clones appear in this sample, around nine tenths of them only once. Clones ranked in the top ten supply 10% to 11% of the sample.

The V gene is TRBV19 and the J gene is TRBJ1-2; no D gene can be assigned with confidence. The source material was CD8+ T cells from blood, sampled before the transplant. This TCR was recovered from a human donor who received a combined kidney and bone marrow transplant. The DNA sequence follows: TGTGCCAGTAGTGGGCACCTTTCTAACTATGGCTACACCTTC. Its protein is CASSGHLSNYGYTF.